This T cell receptor beta chain is drawn from a study of blood T cell repertoires in COVID-19. Study as a whole: Acute and convalescent COVID-19 specimens originated in the United States, Italy and Spain. PBMCs, B-cell-depleted T cells, or T cells were the source of the cDNA or gDNA that made up the material.

This clone was found once. V trimming: 6 bases; J trimming: 6 bases; junction bases outside the gene matches: 4. The CDR3 length is 13 residues. The repertoire was sequenced with immunoSEQ multiplex PCR; TCRdb's copy has only in-frame clones and lacks some. Among over 200,000 clones, roughly 85% were seen once, and the ten largest hold 11%. Categorization into cohorts depended on clinical history that participants reported. The sequenced sample consisted of PBMCs or T cells enriched from blood (not recorded which). This sequence was found in a man younger than 45 who had recovered from COVID-19. The chain carries TRBV12-3 or TRBV12-4 and TRBJ1-5; 8 bases line up with TRBD1. CDR3 sequence reads: CASSGTGVQPQHF. The CDR3 coding sequence is TGTGCCAGCAGCGGGACAGGCGTTCAGCCCCAGCATTTT.